This T cell receptor (beta chain) originates from a study of blood T cell repertoires in COVID-19. Sequenced by immunoSEQ multiplex PCR; TCRdb stores in-frame clones only, minus some. The table records 140,000 or so clones, under 90% of them present only once. The CDR3 extends over 16 amino acids. Germline-derived CDR1 and CDR2 are SGHDT and YYEEEE. J gave up 6 bases and V 4 bases, and 11 bases lay outside the gene matches. This clone was found a few times. This chain uses TRBV5-6 with TRBJ2-2; TRBD2 matches at 8 bases. The sample comprised peripheral blood. This receptor was identified in a human donor in a cohort sampled during active COVID-19. CDR3 coding DNA: TGTGCCAGCAGCCCTCCCCGGACGGGGGGGGCCGGGGAGCTGTTTTTT. Translated, it gives CASSPPRTGGAGELFF.